A selection of T cell receptor beta chains follows, all from one sample in a study of lymphopenia after photon versus proton radiotherapy. Sequenced by immunoSEQ multiplex PCR; TCRdb stores in-frame clones only, minus some. The repertoire includes about 23,000 clones, around 90% of them detected once, and almost 9.5% sits in the top ten. The starting material was peripheral blood, obtained from a patient treated with proton-based radiotherapy. These receptor sequences come from a woman in her 70s with pancreatic cancer. Some clones in this sample may be carry-over from other donors' samples. The CDR3 runs from the conserved cysteine through the conserved F or W. A D gene is named only where the DNA matches it firmly. Some rows mark clone size as missing; the rest say once, few, many or name a class of expanded clone.

TGCGCCAGCAGCTTGGCGTCGGCTAGCACAGATACGCAGTATTTT CASSLASASTDTQYF TRBV5-1 NA TRBJ2-3 NA
TGTGCCAGCAGCCAAGATAGACGTCCGGGACTAGGGGTGGGCGGAGATACGCAGTATTTT CASSQDRRPGLGVGGDTQYF TRBV4-2 TRBD2 TRBJ2-3 NA
TGTGCTAGCCAGACTAGCGGGAGTATAGATACGCAGTATTTT CASQTSGSIDTQYF TRBV28 TRBD2 TRBJ2-3 NA
TGTGCCAGTAGTACGAAGATGAACACTGAAGCTTTCTTT CASSTKMNTEAFF TRBV19 NA TRBJ1-1 NA
TGTGCCAGCAGTGGACAGATCTATAATTCACCCCTCCACTTT CASSGQIYNSPLHF TRBV2 NA TRBJ1-6 NA
TGCAGCGCCGGACATCTCATGAACACTGAAGCTTTCTTT CSAGHLMNTEAFF TRBV29-1 NA TRBJ1-1 NA
TGTGCCAGCAGTTTCGGACCGCCGGCCGGGGCCAACGTCCTGACTTTC CASSFGPPAGANVLTF TRBV6-5 NA TRBJ2-6 NA
TGTGCCAGCAGCAAACAGGGCCCTAATGAAAAACTGTTTTTT CASSKQGPNEKLFF TRBV14 NA TRBJ1-4 medium-sized
TGTGCCAGCAGCCAACCTACAGGGTACACTGAAGCTTTCTTT CASSQPTGYTEAFF TRBV28 NA TRBJ1-1 NA
TGTGCCAGCAGTTTAGGCGGGGCTGGGGCCAACGTCCTGACTTTC CASSLGGAGANVLTF TRBV28 NA TRBJ2-6 NA
TGTGCCATCAGTGAGTCCCGGGACACTGAAGCTTTCTTT CAISESRDTEAFF TRBV10-3 NA TRBJ1-1 NA
TGTGCCAGCTCACCAGGGACAGGGAGGACCGGGGAGCTGTTTTTT CASSPGTGRTGELFF TRBV18 TRBD1 TRBJ2-2 once
TGTGCTAGCAGCTCGGGACTGGTAGAAGAGACCCAGTACTTC CASSSGLVEETQYF TRBV7-7 NA TRBJ2-5 NA
TGTGCCAGTAGACCTCATACCCGGTACACTGAAGCTTTCTTT CASRPHTRYTEAFF TRBV19 NA TRBJ1-1 NA
TGCGCCAGCAGTCCGGGACAGTCATCCACAGATACGCAGTATTTT CASSPGQSSTDTQYF TRBV5-1 TRBD1 TRBJ2-3 NA
TGTGCCAGCAGCTTCGGGGACAGGGCTACCGGGAAAGCTTTCTTT CASSFGDRATGKAFF TRBV13 TRBD1 TRBJ1-1 NA
TGTGCCAGCAGCTCGATGGGCACCGAGGATGAGCAGTTCTTC CASSSMGTEDEQFF TRBV5-4 NA TRBJ2-1 once
TGTGCCTGGAGTCTTAGTCCTGGAAACACCATATATTTT CAWSLSPGNTIYF TRBV30 NA TRBJ1-3 NA
TGTGCCAGCAGCTTAGATAGCGGCACAGATACGCAGTATTTT CASSLDSGTDTQYF TRBV7-2 NA TRBJ2-3 NA
TGTGCCAGCAGCGTCCCCGACGCCATCTATGGCTACACCTTC CASSVPDAIYGYTF TRBV28 NA TRBJ1-2 NA
TGTGCCAGCAGCCAAGAAACATCTAATTCACCCCTCCACTTT CASSQETSNSPLHF TRBV14 NA TRBJ1-6 NA
TGTGCCAGTAGTGTAGAGGGATGGAACACTGAAGCTTTCTTT CASSVEGWNTEAFF TRBV19 NA TRBJ1-1 once
TGTGCCATCAGTGAGTGGGATAGCAATCAGCCCCAGCATTTT CAISEWDSNQPQHF TRBV10-3 NA TRBJ1-5 NA
TGCGCCAGCAGCTTGGAGGCAGTCGGTGAGCAGTTCTTC CASSLEAVGEQFF TRBV5-1 NA TRBJ2-1 once
TGTGCCAGCAGTGAGCCCGCGACAGGGGGCCAATTCTACGAGCAGTACTTC CASSEPATGGQFYEQYF TRBV28 TRBD1 TRBJ2-7 NA
TGCGCCAGCAGCTTAGGGTGGGCGGTCTCCTACAATGAGCAGTTCTTC CASSLGWAVSYNEQFF TRBV5-1 NA TRBJ2-1 once
TGCGCCAGATCTCCAACGGGGAAGCAGGGAGACAATGAGCAGTTCTTC CARSPTGKQGDNEQFF TRBV5-1 NA TRBJ2-1 NA
TGTGCCTGGAGTGTACGGGGTGGGAGCTCCTACAATGAGCAGTTCTTC CAWSVRGGSSYNEQFF TRBV30 NA TRBJ2-1 NA
TGTGCCAGCAGTTCGCAGACAGTGCTCCGTAACTATGGCTACACCTTC CASSSQTVLRNYGYTF TRBV27 NA TRBJ1-2 NA
TGCGCCAGCAGCTCTCAGACAGGGTCTGGCTACACCTTC CASSSQTGSGYTF TRBV5-1 TRBD1 TRBJ1-2 NA
TGTGCCTGGGGGACGGGGAGCTCCTACGAGCAGTACTTC CAWGTGSSYEQYF TRBV30 NA TRBJ2-7 NA
TGTGCCAGTAAACGACAGGGCTACACTGAAGCTTTCTTT CASKRQGYTEAFF TRBV6-1 TRBD1 TRBJ1-1 NA
TGTGCCTGGAGTCCCAGGAAGTGGGAATCCTACGAGCAGTACTTC CAWSPRKWESYEQYF TRBV30 NA TRBJ2-7 NA
TGTGCCAGCAGCTTATTAGCGGGAGGGGGTTACAATGAGCAGTTCTTC CASSLLAGGGYNEQFF TRBV11-2 TRBD2 TRBJ2-1 NA
TGTGCCAGCAGTTTAAACCTCCGGGGCACGGGTTGGAACACCGGGGAGCTGTTTTTT CASSLNLRGTGWNTGELFF TRBV28 NA TRBJ2-2 NA
TGTGCCAGCAGCTGGGAGAGGAACACTGAAGCTTTCTTT CASSWERNTEAFF TRBV7-9 NA TRBJ1-1 NA
TGTGCCAGCTCATCTGATAGGTGGAATGAAAAACTGTTTTTT CASSSDRWNEKLFF TRBV18 NA TRBJ1-4 NA
TGTGCCTGGAATTTGGGAGAAGATACGCAGTATTTT CAWNLGEDTQYF TRBV30 NA TRBJ2-3 NA
TGTGCCAGCTCACCACAGGGGAACCGTCGCGAGCAGTACTTC CASSPQGNRREQYF TRBV18 NA TRBJ2-7 NA
TGCGCCAGCAGTGAGGGGACTAGCGGGTTTTCCTACAATGAGCAGTTCTTC CASSEGTSGFSYNEQFF TRBV10-1 TRBD2 TRBJ2-1 once
TGTGCCAGCTCACCACAAGACGCAGGGACCGAGCAGTACTTC CASSPQDAGTEQYF TRBV18 NA TRBJ2-7 NA
TGTGCCAGCAGTTTCCCCTCGACAGGGGGCAAAGCGGGTCGGTCCTGGAGCTCCTACAATGAGCAGTTCTTC CASSFPSTGGKAGRSWSSYNEQFF TRBV28 TRBD1 TRBJ2-1 NA
TGTGCCAGCAGTTTAAGTAAGGGACTAGGGTCTAGCACAGATACGCAGTATTTT CASSLSKGLGSSTDTQYF TRBV28 TRBD2 TRBJ2-3 few
TGTGCCAGCAGCTTAGTTGGCGTTCTAGCCAAAAACATTCAGTACTTC CASSLVGVLAKNIQYF TRBV7-2 NA TRBJ2-4 NA
TGTGCCACCAGCAGGGTTGTCAGGGAGAACACTGAAGCTTTCTTT CATSRVVRENTEAFF TRBV15 NA TRBJ1-1 NA
TGCGCCACTTCAAGTGGGACTTCCGACACCGGGGAGCTGTTTTTT CATSSGTSDTGELFF TRBV5-1 NA TRBJ2-2 NA
TGTGCCAGCAGGGGACAGAGCTACGAGCAGTACTTC CASRGQSYEQYF TRBV7-6 TRBD1 TRBJ2-7 NA
TGTGCCAGCAGCCAAGTGTGGGGCGAGCAGTACTTC CASSQVWGEQYF TRBV14 NA TRBJ2-7 NA
TGTGCCAGCAGCACCCCGGGACAGGGACGTAACGGGGAGCTGTTTTTT CASSTPGQGRNGELFF TRBV21-1 NA TRBJ2-2 NA
TGTGCCAGCAGCTTGGCCGAGGCAGAATACAATGAGCAGTTCTTC CASSLAEAEYNEQFF TRBV5-6 NA TRBJ2-1 NA
TGTGCCAGCAGTGACAGTCTCCTTGGCAATCAGCCCCAGCATTTT CASSDSLLGNQPQHF TRBV2 NA TRBJ1-5 NA
TGTGCCAGTAGTCACGACCGGGGTGAAGCTTTCTTT CASSHDRGEAFF TRBV19 NA TRBJ1-1 NA
TGTGCCAGCAGCTTAGGGGGCGGGACGGCCTACGAGCAGTACTTC CASSLGGGTAYEQYF TRBV11-2 NA TRBJ2-7 NA
TGTGCCAGCAAGCGGGAGAGTTCCTACGAGCAGTACTTC CASKRESSYEQYF TRBV28 TRBD2 TRBJ2-7 once
TGTGCCTGGAGTGTTGGAGGGGGGATCACTGAAGCTTTCTTT CAWSVGGGITEAFF TRBV30 NA TRBJ1-1 NA
TGTGCCAGCAGTGAAGGGACAGGGGGCACTGAAGCTTTCTTT CASSEGTGGTEAFF TRBV6-1 TRBD1 TRBJ1-1 NA
TGTGCCAGTAGGAAAGTTGGGACAGAAGCCACAGATACGCAGTATTTT CASRKVGTEATDTQYF TRBV19 TRBD1 TRBJ2-3 NA
TGTGCCAGCAGCTTTGGGGTGAATGAGCAGTTCTTC CASSFGVNEQFF TRBV7-9 NA TRBJ2-1 NA